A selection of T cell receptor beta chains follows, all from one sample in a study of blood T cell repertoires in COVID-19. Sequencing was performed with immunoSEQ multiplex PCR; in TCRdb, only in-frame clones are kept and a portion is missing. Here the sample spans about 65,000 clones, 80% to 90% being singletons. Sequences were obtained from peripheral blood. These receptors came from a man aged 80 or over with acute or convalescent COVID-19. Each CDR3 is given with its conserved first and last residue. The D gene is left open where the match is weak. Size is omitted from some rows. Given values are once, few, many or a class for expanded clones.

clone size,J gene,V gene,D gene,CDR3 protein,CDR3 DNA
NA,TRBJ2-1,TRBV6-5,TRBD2,CASSLDGGGPIGQFF,TGTGCCAGCAGCCTCGACGGGGGGGGACCTATTGGGCAGTTCTTC
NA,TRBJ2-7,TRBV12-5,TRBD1,CASGRDSLTYEQYF,TGTGCTAGTGGCAGGGACAGCCTAACCTACGAGCAGTACTTC
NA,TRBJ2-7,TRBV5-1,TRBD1,CASRVGQGYEQYF,TGCGCCAGCAGAGTCGGACAGGGCTACGAGCAGTACTTC
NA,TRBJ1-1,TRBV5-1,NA,CASSQEQGTEAFF,TGCGCCAGCAGCCAAGAGCAGGGGACTGAAGCTTTCTTT
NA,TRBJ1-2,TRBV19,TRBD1,CASRTTGGDYANYGYTF,TGTGCCAGTAGGACTACAGGGGGCGACTACGCTAACTATGGCTACACCTTC
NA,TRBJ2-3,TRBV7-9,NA,CASSKGSAGANIYTQYF,TGTGCCAGCAGCAAAGGTAGTGCGGGGGCCAACATTTATACGCAGTATTTT
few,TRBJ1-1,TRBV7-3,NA,CASRRQRNTEAFF,TGTGCCAGCAGGAGACAGAGGAACACTGAAGCTTTCTTT
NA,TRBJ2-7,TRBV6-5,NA,CASSYFGRGTYEQYF,TGTGCCAGCAGTTACTTTGGTAGAGGGACCTACGAGCAGTACTTC
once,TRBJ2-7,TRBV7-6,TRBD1,CASSLEGQGGEQYF,TGTGCCAGCAGCTTAGAAGGACAGGGGGGCGAGCAGTACTTC
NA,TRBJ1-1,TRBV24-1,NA,CATSDLRGNLEAFF,TGTGCCACCAGTGATTTGAGGGGGAATCTCGAAGCTTTCTTT
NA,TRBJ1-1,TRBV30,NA,CAWSARGGAYTEAFF,TGTGCCTGGAGTGCCCGAGGGGGGGCTTACACTGAAGCTTTCTTT
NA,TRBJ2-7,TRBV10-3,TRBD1,CATISRQGAKNEQYF,TGTGCCACCATTTCCCGTCAGGGGGCAAAGAACGAGCAGTACTTC